This is a list of T cell receptor beta chains from one sample in a study of vaccination and CD4 T cells after COVID-19. These receptors lack a known antigen. TCRdb re-called the PCR reads through MiXCR, storing one row per CDR3 protein. The table lists more than 12,000 distinct CDR3 sequences, around 56% of them singletons, with roughly 7.6% in the top ten. Sequencing input: CD4+ T cells from blood, cultured in vitro. Receptor source: a human donor who had recovered from COVID-19. The CDR3 runs from the conserved cysteine through the conserved F or W. D genes are given only for firm matches.

d_call,v_call,j_call,cdr3_aa
TRBD1,TRBV12-3/TRBV12-4,TRBJ1-5,CASSFRPTDRGGQPQHF
NA,TRBV6-5,TRBJ1-1,CASSFAGTAEAFF
NA,TRBV20-1,TRBJ2-7,CSAWDGSSYEQYF
NA,TRBV6-4,TRBJ2-1,CASSDSGPGEQFF
NA,TRBV10-3,TRBJ1-5,CAISAASYGIRPQHF
NA,TRBV7-2,TRBJ1-2,CASSLQFYGYTF
TRBD1,TRBV7-2,TRBJ2-3,CASSFGQVGSTDTQYF
TRBD1,TRBV20-1,TRBJ1-2,CSARPTGGQVSYGYTF
NA,TRBV6-1,TRBJ2-7,CASNRGVFYEQYF
TRBD1,TRBV11-1,TRBJ1-2,CASSAQQGAGGYTF
TRBD2,TRBV25-1,TRBJ2-1,CASSDWSSGYNEQFF
NA,TRBV20-1,TRBJ1-1,CSMLIGGRKPEAFF
NA,TRBV28,TRBJ1-2,CASSFPLGDSGRGYTF
TRBD1,TRBV20-1,TRBJ2-2,CSASGQPRTGELFF
NA,TRBV5-1,TRBJ2-5,CASSLGQNIGTQYF
TRBD1,TRBV28,TRBJ1-5,CASIRTGHNQPQHF
TRBD2,TRBV10-3,TRBJ2-7,CAISDEGLPLYEQYF
NA,TRBV19,TRBJ2-7,CASRTRDLGSYEQYF
NA,TRBV19,TRBJ2-5,CASRLDASQETQYF
NA,TRBV2,TRBJ2-6,CASEGSLIISGANVLTF
TRBD1,TRBV5-1,TRBJ2-2,CASSLGTGNTGELFF
NA,TRBV20-1,TRBJ2-1,CSARAITINEQFF
TRBD2,TRBV29-1,TRBJ2-5,CSVSGLAGGAGSGETQYF
TRBD1,TRBV27,TRBJ1-2,CASSSFDRADYGYTF